This TCR beta chain was retrieved from a study of blood T cell repertoires in COVID-19. Study overall: Donors in the United States, Italy and Spain gave samples during acute or convalescent COVID-19. Nucleic acid was either cDNA or gDNA, and it came from T cells, B-cell-depleted T cells, or PBMCs.

Original methodology: Estimation of nucleated cell counts was performed using reference gene primer amplification. Some clones are missing from TCRdb's copy, which holds only in-frame ones; the method was immunoSEQ multiplex PCR. Clone size and V and J calls were adopted from that table, with D and trimming inferred from the DNA. The sample contains some 250,000 clones, more than 80% of which appear only once. With 3 bases removed from V and 4 bases from J, the gap between germline ends came to 12 bases. The CDR3 sequence is 14 residues long. From germline, CDR1 is SGHVS and CDR2 FQNEAQ. Sequenced input: peripheral blood. The V call is TRBV7-8, the J call TRBJ1-1, with a tentative D call TRBD1 (5 bases). This sequence was found in an elderly woman with COVID-19, enrolled during active disease. CDR3: CASSFDRRGTEAFF. CDR3 coding DNA: TGTGCCAGCAGCTTCGACCGGAGGGGCACTGAAGCTTTCTTT. The variable domain in full, completed from reference TRBV7-8 and TRBJ1-1, reads GAGVSQSPRYKVAKRGQDVALRCDPISGHVSLFWYQQALGQGPEFLTYFQNEAQLDKSGLPSDRFFAERPEGSVSTLKIQRTQQEDSAVYLCASSFDRRGTEAFFGQGTRLTVV.